The entry that follows covers one T cell receptor (beta chain) sequence. Its antigen is unidentified. The data derive from a study of graft-versus-host responses after intestinal transplantation. The assay was immunoSEQ multiplex PCR, and TCRdb's table has in-frame clones only and misses some. The sample lists approximately 90,000 clones; less than 95% were seen once. This TCR was recovered from a human donor who was the organ donor for an intestinal transplant. Sequenced material: unstimulated CD8+ T cells sorted from spleen or lymph node cells, taken before transplant.

The CDR3 bases are TGTGCCAGTAGTATATGGACAGGGGGTATCACAGATACGCAGTATTTT. Translating it yields CASSIWTGGITDTQYF. V and J are TRBV19 and TRBJ2-3; 10 nucleotides align to TRBD1. Germline lookup yields CDR1 LNHDA and CDR2 SQIVND (reference sequence). The CDR3 runs to 16 residues. Trimming took 2 bases from V and 2 from J; bases not matched to a gene: 4.